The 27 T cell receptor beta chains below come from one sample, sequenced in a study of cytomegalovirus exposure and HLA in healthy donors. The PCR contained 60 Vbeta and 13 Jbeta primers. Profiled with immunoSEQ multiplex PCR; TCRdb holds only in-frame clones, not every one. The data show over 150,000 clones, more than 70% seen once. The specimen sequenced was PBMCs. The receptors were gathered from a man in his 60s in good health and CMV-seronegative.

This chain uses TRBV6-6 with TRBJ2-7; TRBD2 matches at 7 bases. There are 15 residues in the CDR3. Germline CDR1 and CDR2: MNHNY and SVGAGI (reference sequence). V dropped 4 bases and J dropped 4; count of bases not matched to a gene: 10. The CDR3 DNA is TGTGCCAGCAGTTGGCGGGAGTTACCAAGGTACGAGCAGTACTTC. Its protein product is CASSWRELPRYEQYF.

CDR3 nucleotide sequence: TGCGCCAGCAGCTTGGCGGGGACAGCTACGAGGACCTCCGAGCAGTACTTC. Translation: CASSLAGTATRTSEQYF. The chain joins TRBV5-1 to TRBJ2-7, with 7 nucleotides matching TRBD1. The ends lost 0 bases at V and 6 bases at J; junction bases unmatched: 15. The CDR3 covers 17 residues. CDR1 and CDR2 (germline): SGHRS, YFSETQ.

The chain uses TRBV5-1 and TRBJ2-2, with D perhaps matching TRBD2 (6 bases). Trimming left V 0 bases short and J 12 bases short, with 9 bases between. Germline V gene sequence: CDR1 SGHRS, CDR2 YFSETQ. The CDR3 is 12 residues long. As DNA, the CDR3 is TGCGCCAGCAGCTTGGAGGAGGGGCAGCTGTTTTTT. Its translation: CASSLEEGQLFF.

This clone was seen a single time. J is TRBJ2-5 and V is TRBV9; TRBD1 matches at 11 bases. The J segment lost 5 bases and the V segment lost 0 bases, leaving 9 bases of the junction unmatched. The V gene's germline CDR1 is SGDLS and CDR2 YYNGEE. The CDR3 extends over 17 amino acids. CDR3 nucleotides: TGTGCCAGCAGCGTAGCTCCCGGGACAGGGGGTTTGGAGACCCAGTACTTC. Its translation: CASSVAPGTGGLETQYF. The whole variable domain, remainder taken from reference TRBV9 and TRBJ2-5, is DSGVTQTPKHLITATGQRVTLRCSPRSGDLSVYWYQQSLDQGLQFLIQYYNGEERAKGNILERFSAQQFPDLHSELNLSSLELGDSALYFCASSVAPGTGGLETQYFGPGTRLLVL.

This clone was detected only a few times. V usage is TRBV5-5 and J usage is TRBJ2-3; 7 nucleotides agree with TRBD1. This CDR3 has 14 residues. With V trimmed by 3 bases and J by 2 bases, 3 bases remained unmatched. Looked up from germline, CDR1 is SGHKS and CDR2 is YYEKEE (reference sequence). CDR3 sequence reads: CASSSDRATDTQYF. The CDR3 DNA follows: TGTGCCAGCAGCTCAGACAGGGCCACAGATACGCAGTATTTT. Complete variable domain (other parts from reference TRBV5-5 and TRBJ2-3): DAGVTQSPTHLIKTRGQQVTLRCSPISGHKSVSWYQQVLGQGPQFIFQYYEKEERGRGNFPDRFSARQFPNYSSELNVNALLLGDSALYLCASSSDRATDTQYFGPGTRLTVL.

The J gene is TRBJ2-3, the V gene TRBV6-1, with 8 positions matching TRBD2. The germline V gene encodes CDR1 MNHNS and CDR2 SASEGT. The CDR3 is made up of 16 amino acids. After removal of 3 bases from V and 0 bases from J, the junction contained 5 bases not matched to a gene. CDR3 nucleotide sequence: TGTGCCAGCAGTGACGGGGGGGGGCGCAGCACAGATACGCAGTATTTT. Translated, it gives CASSDGGGRSTDTQYF.

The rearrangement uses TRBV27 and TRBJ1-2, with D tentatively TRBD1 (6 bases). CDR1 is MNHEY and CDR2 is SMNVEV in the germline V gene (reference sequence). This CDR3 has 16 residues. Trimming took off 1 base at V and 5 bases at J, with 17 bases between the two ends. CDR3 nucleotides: TGTGCCAGCAGTTTATGGTCTACAGGGACGGGATATGGCTACACCTTC. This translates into CASSLWSTGTGYGYTF.

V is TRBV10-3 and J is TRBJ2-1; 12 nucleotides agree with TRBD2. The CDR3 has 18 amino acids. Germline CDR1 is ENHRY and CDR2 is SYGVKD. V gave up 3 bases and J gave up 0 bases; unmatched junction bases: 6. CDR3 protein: CAISDLTSGRSSYNEQFF. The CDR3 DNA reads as TGTGCCATCAGTGACCTTACTAGCGGGAGGAGCTCCTACAATGAGCAGTTCTTC.

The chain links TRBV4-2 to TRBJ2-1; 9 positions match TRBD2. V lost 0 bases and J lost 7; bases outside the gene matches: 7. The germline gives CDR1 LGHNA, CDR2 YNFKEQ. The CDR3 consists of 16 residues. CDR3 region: CASSQDRRGGRNEQFF. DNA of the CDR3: TGTGCCAGCAGCCAAGATCGGCGGGGGGGGCGGAATGAGCAGTTCTTC.

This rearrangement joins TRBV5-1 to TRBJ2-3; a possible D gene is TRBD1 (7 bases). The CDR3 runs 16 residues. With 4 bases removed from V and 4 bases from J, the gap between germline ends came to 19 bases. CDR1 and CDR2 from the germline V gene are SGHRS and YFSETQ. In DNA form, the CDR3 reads TGCGCCAGCAGCAACAGACAGGGCCGGGGGCCAGATACGCAGTATTTT. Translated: CASSNRQGRGPDTQYF.

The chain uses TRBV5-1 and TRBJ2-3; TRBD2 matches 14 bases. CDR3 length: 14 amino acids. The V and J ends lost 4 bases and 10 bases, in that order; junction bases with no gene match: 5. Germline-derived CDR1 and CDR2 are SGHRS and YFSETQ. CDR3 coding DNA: TGCGCCAGCAGCCCATGGACTAGCGGGGGGCCGCAGTATTTT. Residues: CASSPWTSGGPQYF. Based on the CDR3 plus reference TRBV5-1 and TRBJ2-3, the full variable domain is KAGVTQTPRYLIKTRGQQVTLSCSPISGHRSVSWYQQTPGQGLQFLFEYFSETQRNKGNFPGRFSGRQFSNSRSEMNVSTLELGDSALYLCASSPWTSGGPQYFGPGTRLTVL.

CDR3 residues: CASSSQGGVDYEQYF. DNA for the CDR3: TGTGCCAGCAGCTCGCAGGGGGGAGTGGATTACGAGCAGTACTTC. The J gene is TRBJ2-7, the V gene TRBV5-4, with D possibly being TRBD1 (7 bases). V was pared by 3 bases and J by 4 bases, with 17 bases between. Germline values: CDR1 SGHNT, CDR2 YYREEE (reference sequence). CDR3 length equals 15 residues.

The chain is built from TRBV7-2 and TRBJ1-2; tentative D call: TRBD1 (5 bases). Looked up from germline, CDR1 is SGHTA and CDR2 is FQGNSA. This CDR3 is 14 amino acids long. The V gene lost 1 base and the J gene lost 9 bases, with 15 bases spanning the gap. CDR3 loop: CASSLGGPRISYTF. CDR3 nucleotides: TGTGCCAGCAGCTTAGGGGGCCCCCGAATTAGCTACACCTTC.

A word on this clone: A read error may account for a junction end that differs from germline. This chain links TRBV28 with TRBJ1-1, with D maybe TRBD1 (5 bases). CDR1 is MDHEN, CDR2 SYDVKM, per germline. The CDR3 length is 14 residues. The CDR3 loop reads CACSQGVLVAEAFF. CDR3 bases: TGTGCCTGCAGCCAAGGGGTCCTGGTCGCTGAAGCTTTCTTT.

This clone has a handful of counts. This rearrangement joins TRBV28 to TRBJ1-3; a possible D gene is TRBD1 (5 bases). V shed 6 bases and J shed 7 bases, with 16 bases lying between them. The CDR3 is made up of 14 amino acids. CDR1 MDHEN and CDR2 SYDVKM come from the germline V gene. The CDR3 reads CASRPAGLGNTIYF. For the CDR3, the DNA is TGTGCCAGCAGACCTGCAGGGCTAGGGAACACCATATATTTT. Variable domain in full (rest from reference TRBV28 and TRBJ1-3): DVKVTQSSRYLVKRTGEKVFLECVQDMDHENMFWYRQDPGLGLRLIYFSYDVKMKEKGDIPEGYSVSREKKERFSLILESASTNQTSMYLCASRPAGLGNTIYFGEGSWLTVV.

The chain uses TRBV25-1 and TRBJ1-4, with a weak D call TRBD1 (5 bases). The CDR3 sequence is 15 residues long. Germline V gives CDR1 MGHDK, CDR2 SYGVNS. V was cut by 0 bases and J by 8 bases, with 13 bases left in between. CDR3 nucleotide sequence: TGTGCCAGCAGTGAATATAAAGGGGCAGGGGAAAAACTGTTTTTT. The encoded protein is CASSEYKGAGEKLFF.

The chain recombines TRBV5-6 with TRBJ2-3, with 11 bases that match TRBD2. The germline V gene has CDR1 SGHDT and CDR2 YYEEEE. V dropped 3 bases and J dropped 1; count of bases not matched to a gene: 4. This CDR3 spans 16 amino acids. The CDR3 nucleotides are TGTGCCAGCAGCTACTTAGCGGGAGGGGGCACAGATACGCAGTATTTT. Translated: CASSYLAGGGTDTQYF.

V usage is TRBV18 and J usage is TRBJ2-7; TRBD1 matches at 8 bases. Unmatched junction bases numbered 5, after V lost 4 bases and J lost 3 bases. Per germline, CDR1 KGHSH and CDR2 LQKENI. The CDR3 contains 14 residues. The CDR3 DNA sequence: TGTGCCAGCTCACAGCAGGGGGCACTCTACGAGCAGTACTTC. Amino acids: CASSQQGALYEQYF.

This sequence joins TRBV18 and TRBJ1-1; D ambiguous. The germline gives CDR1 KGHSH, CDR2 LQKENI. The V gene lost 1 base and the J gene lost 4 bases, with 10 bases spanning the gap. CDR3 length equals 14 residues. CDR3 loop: CASSPLSGSTEAFF. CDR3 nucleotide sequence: TGTGCCAGCTCACCACTTTCAGGATCCACTGAAGCTTTCTTT.

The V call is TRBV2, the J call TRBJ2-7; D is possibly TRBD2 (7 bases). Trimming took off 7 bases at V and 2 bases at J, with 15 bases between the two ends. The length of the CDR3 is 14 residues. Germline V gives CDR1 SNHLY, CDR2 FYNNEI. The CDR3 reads CASNPGGLTYEQYF. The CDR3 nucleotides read TGTGCCAGCAATCCGGGGGGCCTCACCTACGAGCAGTACTTC.

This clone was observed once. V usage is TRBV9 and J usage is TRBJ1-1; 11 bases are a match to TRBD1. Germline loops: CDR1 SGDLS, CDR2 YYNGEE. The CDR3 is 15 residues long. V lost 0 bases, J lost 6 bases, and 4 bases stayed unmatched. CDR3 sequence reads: CASSVVLGQGAEAFF. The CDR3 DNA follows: TGTGCCAGCAGCGTAGTCCTGGGACAGGGGGCTGAAGCTTTCTTT.

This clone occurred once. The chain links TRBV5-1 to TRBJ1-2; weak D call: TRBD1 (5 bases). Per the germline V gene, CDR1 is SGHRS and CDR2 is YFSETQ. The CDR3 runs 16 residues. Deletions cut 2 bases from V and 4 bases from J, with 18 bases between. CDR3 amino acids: CASSFNGQGFFYGYTF. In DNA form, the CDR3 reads TGCGCCAGCAGCTTTAACGGGCAGGGTTTTTTCTATGGCTACACCTTC.

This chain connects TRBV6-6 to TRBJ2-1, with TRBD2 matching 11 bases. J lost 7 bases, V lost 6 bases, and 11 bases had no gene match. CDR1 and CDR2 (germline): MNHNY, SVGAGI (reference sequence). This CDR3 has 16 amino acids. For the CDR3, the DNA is TGTGCCAGCAGGGGGGCTAGCGGGAGGTTTATGAATGAGCAGTTCTTC. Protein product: CASRGASGRFMNEQFF.

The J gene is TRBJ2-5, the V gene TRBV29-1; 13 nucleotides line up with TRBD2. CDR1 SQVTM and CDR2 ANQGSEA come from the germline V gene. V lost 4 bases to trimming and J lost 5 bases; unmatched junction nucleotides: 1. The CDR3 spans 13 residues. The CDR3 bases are TGCAGCGTTGGGACTAGCGGGGGTGAGACCCAGTACTTC. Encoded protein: CSVGTSGGETQYF.

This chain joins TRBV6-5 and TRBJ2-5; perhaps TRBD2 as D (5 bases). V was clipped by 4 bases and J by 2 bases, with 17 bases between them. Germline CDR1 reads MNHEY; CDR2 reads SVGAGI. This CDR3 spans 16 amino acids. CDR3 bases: TGTGCCAGCAGTTCCCCTCGTTTGAGAGGGCAAGAGACCCAGTACTTC. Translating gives CASSSPRLRGQETQYF.

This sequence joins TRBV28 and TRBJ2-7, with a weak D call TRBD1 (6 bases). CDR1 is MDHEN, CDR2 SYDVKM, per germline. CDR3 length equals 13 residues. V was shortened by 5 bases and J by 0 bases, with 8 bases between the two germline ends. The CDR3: CASSEGDSYEQYF. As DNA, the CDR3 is TGTGCCAGCAGTGAGGGGGACTCCTACGAGCAGTACTTC.

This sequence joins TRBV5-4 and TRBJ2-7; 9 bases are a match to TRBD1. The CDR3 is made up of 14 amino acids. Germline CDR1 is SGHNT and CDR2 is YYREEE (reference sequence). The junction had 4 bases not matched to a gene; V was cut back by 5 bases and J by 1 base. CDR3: CASRRDRASYEQYF. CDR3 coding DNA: TGTGCCAGCAGACGGGACAGGGCTTCCTACGAGCAGTACTTC.